The text below deals with one TCR beta chain. One end of the junction fails to match germline, which may point to a read error. Treatment indicated: randomized to nivolumab then ipilimumab (arm A) or the reverse (arm B). No patient had prior DNA-damaging chemotherapy. From thawed PBMCs, live CD3+CD8+ cells negative for CD19 and CD56 were sorted. The data were produced by immunoSEQ multiplex PCR, yet TCRdb's version contains in-frame clones alone and is incomplete. Here the sample spans roughly 28,000 clones, roughly 80% being singletons. This sample is part of a study of sequential checkpoint blockade in melanoma. About the study: Arm A got nivolumab then ipilimumab; arm B the reverse, 1:1. Each arm's sequence ended with maintenance nivolumab.

The receptor was isolated from a human donor with melanoma. Specimen: CD8+ T cells sorted from blood (inferred from file names), collected from a patient given nivolumab and ipilimumab in sequence.

CDR3 coding DNA: TGCGCCAGCAGCCAAGGGTTGGGGGGTACCACCCAAGAGACCCAGTACTTC. Residues: CASSQGLGGTTQETQYF. The chain links TRBV5-4 to TRBJ2-5; D possibly corresponds to TRBD2 (6 bases). Germline V gene data show CDR1 as SGHNT and CDR2 as YYREEE (reference sequence). The CDR3 has 17 residues. Supplemented by reference TRBV5-4 and TRBJ2-5, the full variable domain reads ETGVTQSPTHLIKTRGQQVTLRCSSQSGHNTVSWYQQALGQGPQFIFQYYREEENGRGNFPPRFSGLQFPNYSSELNVNALELDDSALYLCASSQGLGGTTQETQYFGPGTRLLVL.